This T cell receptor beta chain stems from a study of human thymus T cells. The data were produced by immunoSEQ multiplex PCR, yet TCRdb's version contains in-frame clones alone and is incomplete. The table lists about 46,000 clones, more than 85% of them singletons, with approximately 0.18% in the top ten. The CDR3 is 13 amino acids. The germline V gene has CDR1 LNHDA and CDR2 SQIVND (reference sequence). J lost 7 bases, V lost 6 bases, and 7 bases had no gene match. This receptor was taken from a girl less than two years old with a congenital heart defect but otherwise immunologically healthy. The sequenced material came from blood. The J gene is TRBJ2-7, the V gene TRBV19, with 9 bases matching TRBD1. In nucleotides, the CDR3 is TGTGCCAGTAGCGGGGACAGGGAACAAGAGCAGTACTTC. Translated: CASSGDREQEQYF.